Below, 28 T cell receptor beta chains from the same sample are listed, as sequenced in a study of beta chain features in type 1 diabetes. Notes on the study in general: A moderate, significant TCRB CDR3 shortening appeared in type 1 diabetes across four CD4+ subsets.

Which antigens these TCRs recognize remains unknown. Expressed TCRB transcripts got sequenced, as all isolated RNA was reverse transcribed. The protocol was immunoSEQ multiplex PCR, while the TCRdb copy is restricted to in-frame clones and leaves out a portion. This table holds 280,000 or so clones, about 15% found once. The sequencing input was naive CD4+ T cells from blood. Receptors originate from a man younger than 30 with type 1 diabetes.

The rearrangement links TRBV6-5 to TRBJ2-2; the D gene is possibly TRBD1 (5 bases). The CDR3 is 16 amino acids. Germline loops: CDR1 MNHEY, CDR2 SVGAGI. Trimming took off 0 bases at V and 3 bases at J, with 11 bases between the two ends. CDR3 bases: TGTGCCAGCAGTTACTCTACGGACACCTACACCGGGGAGCTGTTTTTT. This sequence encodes CASSYSTDTYTGELFF.

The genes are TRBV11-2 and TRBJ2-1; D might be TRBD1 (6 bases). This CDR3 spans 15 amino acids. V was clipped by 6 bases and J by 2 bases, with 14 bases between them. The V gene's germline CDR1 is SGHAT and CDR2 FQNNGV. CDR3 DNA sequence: TGTGCCAGCAGATCCGGCAGGGGACCCTACAATGAGCAGTTCTTC. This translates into CASRSGRGPYNEQFF.

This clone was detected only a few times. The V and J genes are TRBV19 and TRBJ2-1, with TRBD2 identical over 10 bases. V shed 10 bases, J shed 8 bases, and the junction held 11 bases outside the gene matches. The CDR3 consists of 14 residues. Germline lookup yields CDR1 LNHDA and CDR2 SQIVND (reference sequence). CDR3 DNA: TGTGCCACCAAGAGGGCTAGCGGGGGTTATGAGCAGTTCTTC. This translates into CATKRASGGYEQFF.

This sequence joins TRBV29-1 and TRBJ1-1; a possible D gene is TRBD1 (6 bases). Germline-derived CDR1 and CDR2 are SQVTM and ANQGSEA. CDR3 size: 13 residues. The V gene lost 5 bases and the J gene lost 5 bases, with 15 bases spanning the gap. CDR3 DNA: TGCAGCGTTCAAGGGGGACATGGGACTGAAGCTTTCTTT. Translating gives CSVQGGHGTEAFF.

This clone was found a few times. CDR3 residues: CSVKRWDRLLGDRETQYF. CDR3 DNA: TGCAGCGTTAAGCGGTGGGATCGATTACTAGGGGACAGGGAGACCCAGTACTTC. The genes are TRBV29-1 and TRBJ2-5; 8 bases are shared with TRBD1. This CDR3 region has 18 residues. Germline-derived CDR1 and CDR2 are SQVTM and ANQGSEA. The ends lost 5 bases at V and 5 bases at J; junction bases unmatched: 22.

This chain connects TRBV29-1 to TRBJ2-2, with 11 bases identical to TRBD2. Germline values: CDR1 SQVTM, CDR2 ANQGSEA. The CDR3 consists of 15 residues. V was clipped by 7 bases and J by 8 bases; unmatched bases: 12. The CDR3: CSANGVAGGLGELFF. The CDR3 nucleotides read TGCAGCGCGAACGGAGTAGCGGGAGGGCTAGGGGAGCTGTTTTTT.

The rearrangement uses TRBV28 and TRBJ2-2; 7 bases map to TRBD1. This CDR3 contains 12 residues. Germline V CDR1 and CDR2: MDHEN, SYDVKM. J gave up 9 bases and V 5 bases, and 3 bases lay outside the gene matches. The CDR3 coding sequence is TGTGCCAGCAGTCGGGACAGTTGGGAGCTGTTTTTT. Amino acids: CASSRDSWELFF. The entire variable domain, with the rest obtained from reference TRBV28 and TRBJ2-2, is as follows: DVKVTQSSRYLVKRTGEKVFLECVQDMDHENMFWYRQDPGLGLRLIYFSYDVKMKEKGDIPEGYSVSREKKERFSLILESASTNQTSMYLCASSRDSWELFFGEGSRLTVL.

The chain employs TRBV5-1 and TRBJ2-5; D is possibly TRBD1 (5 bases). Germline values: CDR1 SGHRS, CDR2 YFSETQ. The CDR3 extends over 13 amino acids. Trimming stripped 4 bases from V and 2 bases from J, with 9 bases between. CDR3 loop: CASSPTGQETQYF. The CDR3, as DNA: TGCGCCAGCAGCCCCACAGGTCAAGAGACCCAGTACTTC.

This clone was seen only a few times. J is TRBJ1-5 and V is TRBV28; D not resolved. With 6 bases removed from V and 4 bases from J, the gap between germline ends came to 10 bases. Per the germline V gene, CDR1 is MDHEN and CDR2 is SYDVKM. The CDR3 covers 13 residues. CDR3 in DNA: TGTGCCAGCAGGAGAGGTCCTAATCAGCCCCAGCATTTT. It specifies CASRRGPNQPQHF.

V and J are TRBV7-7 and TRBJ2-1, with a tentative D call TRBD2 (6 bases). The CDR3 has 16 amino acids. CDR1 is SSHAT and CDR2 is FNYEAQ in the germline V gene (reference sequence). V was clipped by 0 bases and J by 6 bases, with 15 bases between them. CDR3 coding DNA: TGTGCCAGCAGCTTAGCGCTCGGGGGTACCATCAATGAGCAGTTCTTC. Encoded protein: CASSLALGGTINEQFF.

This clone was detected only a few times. CDR3 sequence: CASSLPSGANYGYTF. CDR3 bases: TGTGCCAGCAGCTTGCCGTCAGGGGCTAACTATGGCTACACCTTC. The chain combines TRBV5-4 with TRBJ1-2; the D gene is possibly TRBD1 (6 bases). Germline loops: CDR1 SGHNT, CDR2 YYREEE (reference sequence). This CDR3 is built from 15 residues. Trimming pared 1 base from V and 0 bases from J, leaving 10 bases between.

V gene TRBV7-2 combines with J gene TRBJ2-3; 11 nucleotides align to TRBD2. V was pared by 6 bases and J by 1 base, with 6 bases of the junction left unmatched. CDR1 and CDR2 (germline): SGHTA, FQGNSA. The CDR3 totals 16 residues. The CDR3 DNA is TGTGCCAGCAGTGACAGACTAGCGGGGCGCACAGATACGCAGTATTTT. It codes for CASSDRLAGRTDTQYF. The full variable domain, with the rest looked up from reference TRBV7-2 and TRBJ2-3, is GAGVSQSPSNKVTEKGKDVELRCDPISGHTALYWYRQSLGQGLEFLIYFQGNSAPDKSGLPSDRFSAERTGGSVSTLTIQRTQQEDSAVYLCASSDRLAGRTDTQYFGPGTRLTVL.

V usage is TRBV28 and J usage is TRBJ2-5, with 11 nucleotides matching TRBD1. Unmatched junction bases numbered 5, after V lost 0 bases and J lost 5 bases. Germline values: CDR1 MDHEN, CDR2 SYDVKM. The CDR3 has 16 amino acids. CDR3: CASSLWGTGGMETQYF. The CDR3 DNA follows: TGTGCCAGCAGTTTATGGGGGACAGGGGGTATGGAGACCCAGTACTTC.

CDR3 protein: CAWSVFRTGEWGPQHF. In DNA form, the CDR3 reads TGTGCCTGGAGTGTATTTAGGACAGGGGAGTGGGGGCCCCAGCATTTT. The chain combines TRBV30 with TRBJ1-5; 9 bases align to TRBD1. CDR1 and CDR2 from the germline V gene are GTSNPN and SVGIG (reference sequence). The CDR3 totals 16 residues. V dropped 0 bases and J dropped 9; count of bases not matched to a gene: 12. The entire variable domain, with the rest obtained from reference TRBV30 and TRBJ1-5, is as follows: SQTIHQWPATLVQPVGSPLSLECTVEGTSNPNLYWYRQAAGRGLQLLFYSVGIGQISSEVPQNLSASRPQDRQFILSSKKLLLSDSGFYLCAWSVFRTGEWGPQHFGDGTRLSIL.

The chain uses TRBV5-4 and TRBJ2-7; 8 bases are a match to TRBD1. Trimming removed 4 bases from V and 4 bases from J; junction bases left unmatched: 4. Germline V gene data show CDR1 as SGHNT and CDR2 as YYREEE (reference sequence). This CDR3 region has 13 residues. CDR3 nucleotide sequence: TGTGCCAGCAGCCCGACAGGGGAGTACGAGCAGTACTTC. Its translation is CASSPTGEYEQYF. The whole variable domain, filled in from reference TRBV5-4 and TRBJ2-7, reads ETGVTQSPTHLIKTRGQQVTLRCSSQSGHNTVSWYQQALGQGPQFIFQYYREEENGRGNFPPRFSGLQFPNYSSELNVNALELDDSALYLCASSPTGEYEQYFGPGTRLTVT.

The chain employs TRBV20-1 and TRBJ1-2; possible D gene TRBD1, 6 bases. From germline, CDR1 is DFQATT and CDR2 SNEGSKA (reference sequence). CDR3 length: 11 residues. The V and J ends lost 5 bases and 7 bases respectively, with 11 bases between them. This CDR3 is CSAPNRVGYTF. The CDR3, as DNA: TGCAGTGCTCCGAACAGGGTTGGCTACACCTTC.

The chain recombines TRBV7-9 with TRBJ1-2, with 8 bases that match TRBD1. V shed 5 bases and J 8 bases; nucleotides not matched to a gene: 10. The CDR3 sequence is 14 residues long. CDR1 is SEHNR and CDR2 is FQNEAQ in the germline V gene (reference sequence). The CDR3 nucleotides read TGTGCCAGCAGCCCCACCGGACAGGGTGAAGGCTACACCTTC. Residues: CASSPTGQGEGYTF.

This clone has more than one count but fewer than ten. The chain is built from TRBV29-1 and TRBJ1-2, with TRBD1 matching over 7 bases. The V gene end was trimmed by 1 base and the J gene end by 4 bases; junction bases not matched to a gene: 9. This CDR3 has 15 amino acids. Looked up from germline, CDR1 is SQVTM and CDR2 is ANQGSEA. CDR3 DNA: TGCAGCGTTGAAGGGGGGACAGACGAGGTCTATGGCTACACCTTC. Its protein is CSVEGGTDEVYGYTF. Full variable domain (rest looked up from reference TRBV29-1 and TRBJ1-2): SAVISQKPSRDICQRGTSLTIQCQVDSQVTMMFWYRQQPGQSLTLIATANQGSEATYESGFVIDKFPISRPNLTFSTLTVSNMSPEDSSIYLCSVEGGTDEVYGYTFGSGTRLTVV.

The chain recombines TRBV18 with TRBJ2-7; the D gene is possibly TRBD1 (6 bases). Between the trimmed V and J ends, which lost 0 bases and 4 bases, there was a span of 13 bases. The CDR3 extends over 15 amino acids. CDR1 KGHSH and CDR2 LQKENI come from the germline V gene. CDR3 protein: CASSPPSGQTYEQYF. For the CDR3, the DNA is TGTGCCAGCTCACCACCAAGTGGACAGACGTACGAGCAGTACTTC.

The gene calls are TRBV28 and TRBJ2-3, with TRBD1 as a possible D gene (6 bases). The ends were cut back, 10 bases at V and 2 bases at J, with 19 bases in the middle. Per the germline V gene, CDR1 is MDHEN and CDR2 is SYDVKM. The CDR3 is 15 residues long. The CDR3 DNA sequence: TGTGCCATCACCCGAGGGGGATACAACACAGATACGCAGTATTTT. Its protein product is CAITRGGYNTDTQYF.

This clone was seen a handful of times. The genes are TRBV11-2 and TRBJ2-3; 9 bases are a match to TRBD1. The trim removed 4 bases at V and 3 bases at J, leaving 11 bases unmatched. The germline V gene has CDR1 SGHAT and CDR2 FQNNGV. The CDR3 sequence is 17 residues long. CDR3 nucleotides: TGTGCCAGCAGCTCAAGTCCCGGGACAGGGTGGACAGATACGCAGTATTTT. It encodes CASSSSPGTGWTDTQYF. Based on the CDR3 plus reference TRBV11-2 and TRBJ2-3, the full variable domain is EAGVAQSPRYKIIEKRQSVAFWCNPISGHATLYWYQQILGQGPKLLIQFQNNGVVDDSQLPKDRFSAERLKGVDSTLKIQPAKLEDSAVYLCASSSSPGTGWTDTQYFGPGTRLTVL.

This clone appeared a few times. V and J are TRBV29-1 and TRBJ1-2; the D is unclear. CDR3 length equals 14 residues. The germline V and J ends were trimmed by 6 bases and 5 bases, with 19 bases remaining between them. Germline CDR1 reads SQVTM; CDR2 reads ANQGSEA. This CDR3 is CSVVSVFPGYGYTF. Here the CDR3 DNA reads TGCAGCGTCGTTAGCGTTTTTCCGGGGTATGGCTACACCTTC.

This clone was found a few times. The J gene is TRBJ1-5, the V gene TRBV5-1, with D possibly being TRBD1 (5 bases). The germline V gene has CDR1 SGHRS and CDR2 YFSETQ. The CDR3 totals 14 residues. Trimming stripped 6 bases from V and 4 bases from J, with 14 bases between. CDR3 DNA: TGCGCCAGCACCTCAGGGATATGGAATCAGCCCCAGCATTTT. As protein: CASTSGIWNQPQHF. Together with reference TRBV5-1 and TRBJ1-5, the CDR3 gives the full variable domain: KAGVTQTPRYLIKTRGQQVTLSCSPISGHRSVSWYQQTPGQGLQFLFEYFSETQRNKGNFPGRFSGRQFSNSRSEMNVSTLELGDSALYLCASTSGIWNQPQHFGDGTRLSIL.

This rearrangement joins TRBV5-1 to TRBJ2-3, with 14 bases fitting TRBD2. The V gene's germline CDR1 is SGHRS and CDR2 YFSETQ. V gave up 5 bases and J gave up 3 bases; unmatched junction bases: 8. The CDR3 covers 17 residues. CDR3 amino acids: CASSRLAGGAGTDTQYF. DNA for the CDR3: TGCGCCAGCAGTCGACTAGCGGGGGGGGCCGGGACAGATACGCAGTATTTT.

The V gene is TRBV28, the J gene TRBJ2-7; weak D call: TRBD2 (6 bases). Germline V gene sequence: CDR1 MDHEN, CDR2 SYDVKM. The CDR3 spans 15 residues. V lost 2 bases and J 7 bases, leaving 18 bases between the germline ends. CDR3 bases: TGTGCCAGCAGTTTACTGGCGGGGAAGCGTTTGGAGCAGTACTTC. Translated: CASSLLAGKRLEQYF.

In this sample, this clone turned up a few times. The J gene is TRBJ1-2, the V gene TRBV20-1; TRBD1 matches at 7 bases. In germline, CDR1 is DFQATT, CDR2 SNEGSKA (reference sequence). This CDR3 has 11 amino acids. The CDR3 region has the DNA TGCAGCACGACAGGGACTCGGGGCTACACCTTC. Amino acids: CSTTGTRGYTF.

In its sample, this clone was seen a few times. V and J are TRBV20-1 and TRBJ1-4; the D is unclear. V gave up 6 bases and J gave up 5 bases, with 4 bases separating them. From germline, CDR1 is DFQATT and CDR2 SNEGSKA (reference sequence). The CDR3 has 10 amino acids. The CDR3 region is CSAMNEKLFF. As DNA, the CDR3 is TGCAGTGCCATGAATGAAAAACTGTTTTTT.

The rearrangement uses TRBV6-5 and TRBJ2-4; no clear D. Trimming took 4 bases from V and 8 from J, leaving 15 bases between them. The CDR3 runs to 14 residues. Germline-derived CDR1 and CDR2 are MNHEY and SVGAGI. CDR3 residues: CASSSSFGYDIQYF. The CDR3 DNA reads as TGTGCCAGCAGTTCTAGTTTCGGGTATGACATTCAGTACTTC.